The clone carrying this T cell receptor beta chain was recorded many times. The target antigen is unknown. Other DNA variants within this sample encode the same CDR3. These data originate in a study of metastatic and nonmetastatic thyroid tumors. Points from the study as a whole: Reported TCR beta diversity, measured in blood and tumor, was significantly higher for malignant thyroid tumors than for benign nodules.

Each patient went into thyroid surgery without having received any treatment. MiXCR reprocessed the PCR reads for TCRdb. In the table there are around 35,000 clones, less than 20% of which are singletons. Between the trimmed V and J ends, which lost 6 bases and 3 bases, there was a span of 12 bases. Germline CDR1 is SQVTM and CDR2 is ANQGSEA. The CDR3 spans 12 residues. V usage is TRBV29-1 and J usage is TRBJ2-7; a possible D gene is TRBD2 (5 bases). The sequence was obtained from a female donor with papillary thyroid cancer or a benign thyroid nodule (not recorded which). Some clones in this sample may be carry-over from other donors' samples. The source material was blood. CDR3 protein: CSVGLAGYEQYF. Written as DNA, the CDR3 is TGCAGCGTGGGATTGGCGGGCTACGAGCAGTACTTC.